This entry lists 20 T cell receptor beta chains sequenced from one sample in a study of blood T cells in healthy people across ages. Then a second PCR, running roughly 7 to 11 cycles, was carried out with a sample-barcoded 5' primer and a J-beta primer mix. TCRdb recomputed calls from the 5' RACE reads with MiXCR, one row per CDR3 protein. The sample shows around 600,000 distinct CDR3 sequences, around 48% of them seen only once. The specimen sequenced was blood. These receptors originate from a man aged 80 or over in good health.

In DNA, the CDR3 is TGTGCCAGCAGCGTAGGTCCACGACACGGGGCTAACTATGGCTACACCTTC. Protein product: CASSVGPRHGANYGYTF. This chain connects TRBV9 to TRBJ1-2, with D uncertain. This CDR3 contains 17 residues. CDR1 SGDLS and CDR2 YYNGEE come from the germline V gene. V lost 0 bases, J lost 0 bases, and 15 bases lay in between.

This chain connects TRBV12-3 or TRBV12-4 to TRBJ1-2; TRBD1 aligns across 8 bases. The CDR3 is 14 amino acids. Unmatched junction bases numbered 3, after V lost 4 bases and J lost 2 bases. The CDR3 region is CASSSDRANYGYTF. The CDR3 DNA is TGTGCCAGCAGTTCGGACAGGGCCAACTATGGCTACACCTTC.

The genes are TRBV3-1 and TRBJ1-1; 10 nucleotides align to TRBD1. This CDR3 is 14 amino acids long. The V gene end was trimmed by 6 bases and the J gene end by 3 bases; junction bases not matched to a gene: 4. From germline, CDR1 is LGHDT and CDR2 YNNKEL (reference sequence). CDR3 sequence (DNA): TGTGCCAGCAGTGGGACAGGGGTGGACACTGAAGCTTTCTTT. Translated, it gives CASSGTGVDTEAFF.

Many counts were recorded for this clonotype. The chain recombines TRBV6-1 with TRBJ2-6, with a weak D call TRBD1 (6 bases). V lost 5 bases, J lost 3 bases, and 17 bases lay in between. From germline, CDR1 is MNHNS and CDR2 SASEGT. The CDR3 covers 17 residues. The CDR3 protein is CASSPPGATGGANVLTF. CDR3 nucleotides: TGTGCCAGCAGTCCACCAGGGGCGACGGGTGGGGCCAACGTCCTGACTTTC.

This rearrangement joins TRBV15 to TRBJ1-5; a possible D gene is TRBD1 (6 bases). Germline V gene sequence: CDR1 LNHNV, CDR2 YYDKDF (reference sequence). Trimming pared 3 bases from V and 9 bases from J, leaving 21 bases between. The CDR3 contains 16 residues. The CDR3 DNA is TGTGCCACCAGCAGGTCCGAGGGGGGGTTATGGCGGCCCCAGCATTTT. Translating gives CATSRSEGGLWRPQHF.

This clonotype showed up just a few times. The J gene is TRBJ2-1, the V gene TRBV7-3; tentative D call: TRBD2 (6 bases). V was trimmed by 5 bases and J by 4 bases, leaving 15 bases between them. Germline assignment: CDR1 SGHTA and CDR2 FQGTGA. The CDR3 runs to 15 residues. The CDR3 spells CASSLGLAHYNEQFF. CDR3 in DNA: TGTGCCAGCAGCCTGGGGCTAGCGCATTACAATGAGCAGTTCTTC.

V and J are TRBV6-1 and TRBJ2-7; D is uncertain. This CDR3 has 14 amino acids. Germline V gives CDR1 MNHNS, CDR2 SASEGT. Trimming stripped 0 bases from V and 0 bases from J, with 6 bases between. The CDR3 region has the DNA TGTGCCAGCAGTGAAGCGCGTAGCTCCTACGAGCAGTACTTC. Translating gives CASSEARSSYEQYF.

The rearrangement uses TRBV2 and TRBJ1-1, with D unclear. The germline CDR1 and CDR2 sequences are SNHLY and FYNNEI. This CDR3 spans 12 amino acids. V lost 6 bases to trimming and J lost 6 bases, with 11 bases between them. The CDR3 sequence is CASSAGGAEAFF. CDR3 bases: TGTGCCAGCAGCGCGGGTGGGGCTGAAGCTTTCTTT.

This clonotype was counted between two and nine times. V usage is TRBV6-5 and J usage is TRBJ1-1; 11 positions agree with TRBD1. Germline V lookup: CDR1 MNHEY, CDR2 SVGAGI. After removal of 5 bases from V and 0 bases from J, the junction contained 5 bases not matched to a gene. The CDR3 loop spans 16 amino acids. CDR3: CASSRTGGRLNTEAFF. CDR3 nucleotide sequence: TGTGCCAGCAGTAGGACAGGGGGCCGGTTGAACACTGAAGCTTTCTTT.

The V gene is TRBV20-1, the J gene TRBJ2-1; the D is unclear. This CDR3 contains 12 residues. V shed 0 bases and J shed 10 bases, with 10 bases lying between them. The V gene's germline CDR1 is DFQATT and CDR2 SNEGSKA (reference sequence). The CDR3: CSARDGIEEQFF. CDR3 coding DNA: TGCAGTGCTAGAGATGGGATAGAGGAGCAGTTCTTC.

The genes are TRBV4-3 and TRBJ2-1; D is possibly TRBD2 (5 bases). V lost 1 base, J lost 7 bases, and 14 bases lay in between. The CDR3 runs 15 residues. Germline V gene lookup returns CDR1 LGHNA and CDR2 YSLEER. The CDR3 coding sequence is TGCGCCAGCAGCCAAGCTGTCGGGGAAGGGAATGAGCAGTTCTTC. Protein sequence: CASSQAVGEGNEQFF.

This clonotype appeared many times. The V gene is TRBV7-9, the J gene TRBJ1-4, with D hard to call. V lost 0 bases, J lost 4 bases, and 9 bases lay in between. The germline V gene encodes CDR1 SEHNR and CDR2 FQNEAQ (reference sequence). This CDR3 is 15 amino acids long. The CDR3, as DNA: TGTGCCAGCAGCTTAGCTCCTGGCGTTAATGAAAAACTGTTTTTT. It translates to CASSLAPGVNEKLFF.

V and J are TRBV20-1 and TRBJ2-7; tentative D call: TRBD1 (6 bases). Trimming stripped 8 bases from V and 5 bases from J, with 10 bases between. This CDR3 has 10 amino acids. The germline gives CDR1 DFQATT, CDR2 SNEGSKA (reference sequence). In nucleotides, the CDR3 is TGCAGTTACAGGGACAACGAGCAGTACTTC. It translates to CSYRDNEQYF.

The chain couples TRBV20-1 to TRBJ2-3; a weak D match, TRBD1 (5 bases). V lost 6 bases and J lost 0, with 19 bases in between. This CDR3 is 16 amino acids long. The germline CDR1 and CDR2 sequences are DFQATT and SNEGSKA (reference sequence). CDR3 region: CSANDRLVSSTDTQYF. CDR3 coding DNA: TGCAGTGCCAACGACAGACTTGTGTCTAGCACAGATACGCAGTATTTT.

At least ten counts were recorded for this clonotype. The rearrangement joins TRBV6-5 to TRBJ2-4; 7 positions match TRBD1. CDR1 and CDR2 from the germline V gene are MNHEY and SVGAGI. The CDR3 runs 16 residues. Trimming took 4 bases from V and 1 from J; bases not matched to a gene: 7. In DNA, the CDR3 is TGTGCCAGCAGTTCGGACAGGTTACGGGCCAAAAACATTCAGTACTTC. Translation gives CASSSDRLRAKNIQYF.

This rearrangement joins TRBV12-5 to TRBJ2-5; the D gene is possibly TRBD2 (5 bases). Germline V gives CDR1 LGHNT, CDR2 FRNRAP. V lost 6 bases, J lost 5 bases, and 10 bases lay in between. This CDR3 has 12 residues. This CDR3 reads CASGSSAETQYF. The CDR3 region has the DNA TGTGCTAGTGGAAGTAGCGCTGAGACCCAGTACTTC.

The chain uses TRBV3-1 and TRBJ2-3; 7 bases are a match to TRBD1. V trimming: 0 bases; J trimming: 4 bases; junction bases outside the gene matches: 4. CDR1 is LGHDT and CDR2 is YNNKEL in the germline V gene (reference sequence). The CDR3 runs 15 residues. The CDR3 DNA follows: TGTGCCAGCAGCCAAGAGTCCCAGGGGGCAGATACGCAGTATTTT. Encoded protein: CASSQESQGADTQYF.

The J gene is TRBJ2-4, the V gene TRBV3-1; D remains ambiguous. The CDR3 extends over 15 amino acids. Germline loops: CDR1 LGHDT, CDR2 YNNKEL (reference sequence). V shed 1 base and J shed 7 bases, with 14 bases lying between them. CDR3 sequence: CASSQGAGANNIQYF. CDR3 in DNA: TGTGCCAGCAGCCAAGGGGCAGGAGCTAATAACATTCAGTACTTC.

J is TRBJ2-7 and V is TRBV7-6; TRBD1 matches at 8 bases. Losses at the gene ends were 5 bases for V and 2 bases for J; bases not matched to a gene: 5. The V gene's germline CDR1 is SGHVS and CDR2 FNYEAQ. The CDR3 covers 14 residues. The CDR3 reads CASSKGQATYEQYF. CDR3 bases: TGTGCCAGCAGCAAGGGACAGGCAACCTACGAGCAGTACTTC.

This chain joins TRBV21-1 and TRBJ2-7; TRBD1 is the table's D call and was not checked against the DNA. TRBV21-1 is annotated as a pseudogene. CDR3 size: 11 residues. DNA for the CDR3: TGTGCCAGCAGCCCCCTCAACGAGCAGTACTTC. Translating it yields CASSPLNEQYF.